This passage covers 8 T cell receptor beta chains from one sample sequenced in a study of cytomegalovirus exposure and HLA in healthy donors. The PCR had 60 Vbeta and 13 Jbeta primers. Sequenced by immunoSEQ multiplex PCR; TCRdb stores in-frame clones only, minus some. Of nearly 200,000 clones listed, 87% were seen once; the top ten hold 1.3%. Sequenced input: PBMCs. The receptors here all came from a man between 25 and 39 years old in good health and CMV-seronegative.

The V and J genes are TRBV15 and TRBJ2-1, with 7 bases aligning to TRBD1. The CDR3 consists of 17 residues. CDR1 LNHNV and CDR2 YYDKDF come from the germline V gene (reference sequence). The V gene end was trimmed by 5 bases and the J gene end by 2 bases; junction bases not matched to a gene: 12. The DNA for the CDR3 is TGTGCCACCAGCGGGTCAACGGGACAGAGTACCTACAATGAGCAGTTCTTC. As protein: CATSGSTGQSTYNEQFF. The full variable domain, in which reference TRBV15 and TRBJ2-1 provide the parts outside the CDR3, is DAMVIQNPRYQVTQFGKPVTLSCSQTLNHNVMYWYQQKSSQAPKLLFHYYDKDFNNEADTPDNFQSRRPNTSFCFLDIRSPGLGDTAMYLCATSGSTGQSTYNEQFFGPGTRLTVL.

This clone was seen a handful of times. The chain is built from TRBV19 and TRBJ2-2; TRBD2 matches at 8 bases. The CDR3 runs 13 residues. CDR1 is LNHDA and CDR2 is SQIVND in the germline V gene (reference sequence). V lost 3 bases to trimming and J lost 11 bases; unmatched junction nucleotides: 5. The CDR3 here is CASSIVGTRELFF. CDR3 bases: TGTGCCAGTAGTATTGTGGGGACTAGAGAGCTGTTTTTT.

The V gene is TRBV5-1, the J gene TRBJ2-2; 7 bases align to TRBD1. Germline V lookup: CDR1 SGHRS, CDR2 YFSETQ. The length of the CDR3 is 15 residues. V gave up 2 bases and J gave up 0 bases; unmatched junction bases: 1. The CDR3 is CASSLGTANTGELFF. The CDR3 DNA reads TGCGCCAGCAGCTTAGGGACAGCGAACACCGGGGAGCTGTTTTTT.

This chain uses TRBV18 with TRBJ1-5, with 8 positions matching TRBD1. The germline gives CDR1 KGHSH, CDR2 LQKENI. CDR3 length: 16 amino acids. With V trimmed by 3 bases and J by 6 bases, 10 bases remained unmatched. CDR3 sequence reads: CASSPGGQGAGQPQHF. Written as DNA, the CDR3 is TGTGCCAGCTCACCGGGGGGGCAGGGGGCAGGTCAGCCCCAGCATTTT.

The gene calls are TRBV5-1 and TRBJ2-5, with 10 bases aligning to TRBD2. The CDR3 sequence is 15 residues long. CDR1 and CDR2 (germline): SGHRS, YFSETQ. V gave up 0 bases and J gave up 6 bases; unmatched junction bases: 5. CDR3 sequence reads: CASSLGTSGRKTQYF. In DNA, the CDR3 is TGCGCCAGCAGCTTGGGGACTAGCGGTCGAAAGACCCAGTACTTC.

The CDR3: CASRLDRDLQVGAFF. The CDR3 nucleotides are TGTGCCAGCAGATTAGACCGGGACTTACAAGTGGGAGCTTTCTTT. The chain has TRBV6-1 and TRBJ1-1; D possibly corresponds to TRBD1 (5 bases). Germline values: CDR1 MNHNS, CDR2 SASEGT. Trimming took 6 bases from V and 10 from J, leaving 24 bases between them. CDR3 length: 15 residues.

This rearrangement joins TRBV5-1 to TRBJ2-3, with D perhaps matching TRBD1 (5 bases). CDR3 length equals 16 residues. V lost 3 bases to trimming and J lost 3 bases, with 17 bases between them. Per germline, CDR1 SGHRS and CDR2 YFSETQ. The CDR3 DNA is TGCGCCAGCAGCTGGGGTCAGGGATGGAATACAGATACGCAGTATTTT. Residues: CASSWGQGWNTDTQYF.

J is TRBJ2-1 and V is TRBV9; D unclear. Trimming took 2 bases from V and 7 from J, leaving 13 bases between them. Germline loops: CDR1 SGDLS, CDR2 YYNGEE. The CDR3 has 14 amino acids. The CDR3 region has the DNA TGTGCCAGCAGCGTGCACCCAGGTTCGAATGAGCAGTTCTTC. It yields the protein CASSVHPGSNEQFF.